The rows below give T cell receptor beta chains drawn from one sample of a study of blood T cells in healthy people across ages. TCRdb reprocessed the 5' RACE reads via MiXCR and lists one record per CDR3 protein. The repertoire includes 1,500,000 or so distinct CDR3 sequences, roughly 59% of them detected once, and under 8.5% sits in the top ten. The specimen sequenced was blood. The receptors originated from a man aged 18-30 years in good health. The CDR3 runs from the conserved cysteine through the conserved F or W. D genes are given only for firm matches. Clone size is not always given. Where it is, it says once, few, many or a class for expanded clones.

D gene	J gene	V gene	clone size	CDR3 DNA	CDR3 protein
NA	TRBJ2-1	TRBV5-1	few	TGCGCCAGCAAAATTTGGAGCCCACCCAACAATGAGCAGTTCTTC	CASKIWSPPNNEQFF
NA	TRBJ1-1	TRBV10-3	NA	TGTGCCATCAGTGTAAAGGCAGGTGAAGCTTTCTTT	CAISVKAGEAFF
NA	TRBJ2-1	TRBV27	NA	TGTGCCAGCAGTTTTTGGGGGGCCAATGAGCAGTTCTTC	CASSFWGANEQFF
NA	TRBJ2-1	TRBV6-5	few	TGTGCCAGCAGTCACCTAAATGAGCAGTTCTTC	CASSHLNEQFF
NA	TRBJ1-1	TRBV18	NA	TGTGCCAGCTCACCCAACCCGGGGAGGGAACCACGGTACACTGAAGCTTTCTTT	CASSPNPGREPRYTEAFF
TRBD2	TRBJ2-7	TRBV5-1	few	TGCGCCAGCGTGGCCCTACCGGGACTAGCGGGAGAGGGGGGCTCCTACGAGCAGTACTTC	CASVALPGLAGEGGSYEQYF
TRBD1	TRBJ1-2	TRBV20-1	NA	TGCAGTGCTCTTGGGACAGGGGATGAATATGGCTACACCTTC	CSALGTGDEYGYTF
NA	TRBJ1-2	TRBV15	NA	TGTGCCACCAGCAGACCCCCCGTCGGGGCAAGATATGGCTACACCTTC	CATSRPPVGARYGYTF
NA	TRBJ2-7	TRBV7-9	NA	TGTGCCAGCAGCTTGTCCTCATGGGACGAGCAGTACTTC	CASSLSSWDEQYF
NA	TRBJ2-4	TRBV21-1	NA	TGTGCCGTCACCGTTACTAGCGGGGGTCCTCTAGCCAAAAACATTCAGTACTTC	CAVTVTSGGPLAKNIQYF
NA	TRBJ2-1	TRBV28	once	TGTGCCAGCAGTTTCCCCTCCCGAATACCCTACAATGAGCAGTTCTTC	CASSFPSRIPYNEQFF
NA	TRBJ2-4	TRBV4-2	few	TGTGCCAGCAGCGTCGGACAGATAGCCAAAAACATTCAGTACTTC	CASSVGQIAKNIQYF
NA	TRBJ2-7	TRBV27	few	TGTGCCAGCAGTTCCGGGACATCCTCCTACAATGAGCAGTACTTC	CASSSGTSSYNEQYF
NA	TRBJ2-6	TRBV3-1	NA	TGTGCCAGCAGCCATAGCGGCTCTGGGGCCAACGTCCTGACTTTC	CASSHSGSGANVLTF
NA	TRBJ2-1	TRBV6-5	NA	TGTGCCAGCAGTTACGCGGCTGACACACGTGAGCAGTTCTTC	CASSYAADTREQFF
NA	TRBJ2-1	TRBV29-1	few	TGCAGCGTTGTTGTGGCAGGGAACAATGAGCAGTTCTTC	CSVVVAGNNEQFF
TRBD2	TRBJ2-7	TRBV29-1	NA	TGCAGCGTAACCTTCCTGGCGGGGGGGCCCCACGAGCAGTACTTC	CSVTFLAGGPHEQYF
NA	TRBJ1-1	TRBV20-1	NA	TGCAGTGCTAATAAGATCTCCAACATTGAAGCTTTCTTT	CSANKISNIEAFF
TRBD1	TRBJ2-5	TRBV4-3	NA	TGCGCCAGCAGCCAAGAGGCAGGGGGTATTGAGACCCAGTACTTC	CASSQEAGGIETQYF
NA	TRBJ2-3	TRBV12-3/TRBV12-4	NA	TGTGCCAGCCTCGACACCAACACAGATACGCAGTATTTT	CASLDTNTDTQYF
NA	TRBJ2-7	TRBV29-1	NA	TGCAGCGTTGCGCGGGCCTCGATTAGAGAGCAGTACTTC	CSVARASIREQYF
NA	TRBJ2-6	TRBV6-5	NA	TGTGCCAGCAGTCCCGGGATACCTGGGGCCAACGTCCTGACTTTC	CASSPGIPGANVLTF
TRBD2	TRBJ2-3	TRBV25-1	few	TGTGCCAGCAGTGTCGGGAGGGGGGCAGATACGCAGTATTTT	CASSVGRGADTQYF
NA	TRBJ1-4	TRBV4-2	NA	TGTGCCAGCAGCCCTCACGCCCGGACAGATGGTTACGAAAAACTGTTTTTT	CASSPHARTDGYEKLFF